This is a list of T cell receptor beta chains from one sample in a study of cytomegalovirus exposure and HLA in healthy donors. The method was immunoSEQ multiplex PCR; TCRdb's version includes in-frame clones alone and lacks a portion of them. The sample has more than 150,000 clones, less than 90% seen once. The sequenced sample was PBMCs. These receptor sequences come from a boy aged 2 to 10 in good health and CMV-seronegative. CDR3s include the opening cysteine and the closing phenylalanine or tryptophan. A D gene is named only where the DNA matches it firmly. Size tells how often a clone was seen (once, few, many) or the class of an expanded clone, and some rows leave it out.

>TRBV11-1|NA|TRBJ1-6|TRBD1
TGTGCCAGCAGCCTCGACAGGGGCGGTGGATCACCCCTCCACTTT
CASSLDRGGGSPLHF
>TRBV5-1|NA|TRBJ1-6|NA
TGCGCCAGCAGCTTCCGACCTACAGTCAATTCACCCCTCCACTTT
CASSFRPTVNSPLHF
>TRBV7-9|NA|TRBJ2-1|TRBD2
TGTGCCAGCAGCGCCCCCGGGACTAGCGGAAATGAGCAGTTCTTC
CASSAPGTSGNEQFF
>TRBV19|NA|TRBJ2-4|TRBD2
TGTGCCAGTAGTAATCGGGAGGGCGGCAAAAACATTCAGTACTTC
CASSNREGGKNIQYF
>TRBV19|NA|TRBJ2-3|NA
TGTGCCGTACGCAGGCAGGGGAGCACAGATACGCAGTATTTT
CAVRRQGSTDTQYF
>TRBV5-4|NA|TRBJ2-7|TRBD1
TGTGCCAGCAGCTTCCATGGGACAGGGGGCTTGGAGCAGTACTTC
CASSFHGTGGLEQYF
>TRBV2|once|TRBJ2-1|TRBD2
TGTGCCAGCAAAACTAGCGGATACAATGAGCAGTTCTTC
CASKTSGYNEQFF
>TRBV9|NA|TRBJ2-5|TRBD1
TGTGCCAGCAGCGTAGATCTTACGACAGGGGGGAGAGAGACCCAGTACTTC
CASSVDLTTGGRETQYF
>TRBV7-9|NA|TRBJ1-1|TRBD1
TGTGCTCAACAGGGGGACACTGAAGCTTTCTTT
CAQQGDTEAFF
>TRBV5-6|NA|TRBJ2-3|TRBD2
TGTGCCAGCAGCCTCGGGACTAGTTTCTCAGATACGCAGTATTTT
CASSLGTSFSDTQYF
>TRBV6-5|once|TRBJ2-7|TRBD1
TGTGCCAGCATAGGGAGGGACAGGGGCTACGAGCAGTACTTC
CASIGRDRGYEQYF
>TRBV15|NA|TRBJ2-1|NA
TGTGCCACCAGCGCTCAGGGCAATGAGCAGTTCTTC
CATSAQGNEQFF
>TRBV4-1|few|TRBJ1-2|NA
TGCGCCAGCAGCCAAGTGGGCACAGGGAGCTATGGCTACACCTTC
CASSQVGTGSYGYTF
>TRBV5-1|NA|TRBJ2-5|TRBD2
TGCGCCAGCAGCACTGTAGCGGGAGGAGAGACCCAGTACTTC
CASSTVAGGETQYF
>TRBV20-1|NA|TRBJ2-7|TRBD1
TGCAGTGCTACAGGGGGCTACGAGCAGTACTTC
CSATGGYEQYF
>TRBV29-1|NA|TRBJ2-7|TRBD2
TGCAGCGTTGTAGGCGGGAGGGGATTGACCTACGAGCAGTACTTC
CSVVGGRGLTYEQYF